Listed below are T cell receptor beta chains from one sample, sequenced in a study of spatial heterogeneity in lung cancer. TCRdb re-called the 5' RACE reads through MiXCR, storing one row per CDR3 protein. The table has about 36,000 distinct CDR3 sequences, less than 9% seen once. The source was PBMCs, collected at surgery. Receptors originate from a female donor with early-stage non-small cell lung cancer. CDR3s include the opening cysteine and the closing phenylalanine or tryptophan. D genes are given only for firm matches. Clone size is stated in some rows and not others, as once, few, many or a class when expanded.

J gene,clone size,D gene,V gene,CDR3 DNA,CDR3 protein
TRBJ2-7,many,-,TRBV6-5,TGTGCCAGCACCTCTAGAGCTGCCCCCTCCGAGCAGTACTTC,CASTSRAAPSEQYF
TRBJ2-7,-,-,TRBV5-1,TGCGCCAGCAGCCCCGGCGGGGTCTTCGGCGAGCAGTACTTC,CASSPGGVFGEQYF
TRBJ2-7,few,-,TRBV7-8,TGTGCCAGCAGCTTATTAGCGCGGACATTCTACGAGCAGTACTTC,CASSLLARTFYEQYF
TRBJ2-3,few,TRBD1,TRBV20-1,TGCAGTGCAAGGGGGCCCCCAGATACGCAGTATTTT,CSARGPPDTQYF
TRBJ2-1,many,TRBD2,TRBV9,TGTGCCAGCAGCACCGGACTAGACTACAATGAGCAGTTCTTC,CASSTGLDYNEQFF
TRBJ2-3,many,TRBD2,TRBV12-3/TRBV12-4,TGTGCCAGCAGTTTAGCGCTTGCGGGAGCGGATACGCAGTATTTT,CASSLALAGADTQYF
TRBJ2-3,few,TRBD2,TRBV10-3,TGTGCCATCAGTTCCAGCGGGGGGGCCAGGGATACGCAGTATTTT,CAISSSGGARDTQYF
TRBJ2-3,many,-,TRBV7-9,TGTGCCAGCAGCCCTAGGAGAAAGCTCACAGATACGCAGTATTTT,CASSPRRKLTDTQYF
TRBJ1-2,many,-,TRBV28,-,CASSFLAGASERDYGYTF
TRBJ2-2,many,TRBD1,TRBV3-1,TGTGCCAGCAGCCACTACATCTACCGGACAGGGAGATCCGGGGAGCTGTTTTTT,CASSHYIYRTGRSGELFF
TRBJ2-5,few,-,TRBV7-2,TGTGCCAGCAGCCGACGCGAATGGCGGGGGACCCAGTACTTC,CASSRREWRGTQYF
TRBJ2-3,many,-,TRBV2,TGTGCCAGCAGTGAAGCGTTGGACAGCCTCACAGATACGCAGTATTTT,CASSEALDSLTDTQYF
TRBJ2-1,medium-sized,TRBD2,TRBV7-2,TGTGCCAGCAGCTGGGGGGGTGGTGAGCAGTTCTTC,CASSWGGGEQFF
TRBJ1-5,many,TRBD1,TRBV6-2/TRBV6-3,TGTGCCAGCCGATTTCCCGGGACAGGGAATCAGCCCCAGCATTTT,CASRFPGTGNQPQHF
TRBJ2-7,few,-,TRBV28,TGTGCCAGCAGGGGTCCAGGGCCGACCTACGAGCAGTACTTC,CASRGPGPTYEQYF
TRBJ1-2,few,-,TRBV27,TGTGCCAGCAGTTTTAATGCAGGGAATGGCTACACCTTC,CASSFNAGNGYTF
TRBJ1-1,many,TRBD1,TRBV12-3/TRBV12-4,TGTGCCAGCACGCCGAACAGGGGGCGTGGGACTGAAGCTTTCTTT,CASTPNRGRGTEAFF
TRBJ1-4,many,-,TRBV14,TGTGCCAGCAGCCAAGCGAATGAAAAACTGTTTTTT,CASSQANEKLFF
TRBJ2-1,-,-,TRBV7-9,TGTGCCACCCTGGGGGGCCAGAATGAGCAGTTCTTC,CATLGGQNEQFF
TRBJ1-4,-,-,TRBV5-1,TGCGCCAGCAGCTTGTGGGGGCCGACGAGTGAAAAACTGTTTTTT,CASSLWGPTSEKLFF
TRBJ1-4,-,-,TRBV20-1,TGCAGTGCTAGAGCGGTAGCAACTAATGAAAAACTGTTTTTT,CSARAVATNEKLFF
TRBJ2-1,many,TRBD2,TRBV12-3/TRBV12-4,TGTGCCAGCAGTTCCCTCACTAGCGGGAGTTACAATGAGCAGTTCTTC,CASSSLTSGSYNEQFF
TRBJ1-3,-,-,TRBV7-2,TGTGCCAGCAGCTTATTCCCCTTCTCTGGAAACACCATATATTTT,CASSLFPFSGNTIYF
TRBJ1-1,many,-,TRBV7-2,TGTGCCAGCAGCTTAACAGCCCGGGGGACTGAAGCTTTCTTT,CASSLTARGTEAFF
TRBJ2-7,-,-,TRBV19,TGTGCCAGTAGTTGGGGCGGTGATGGGGGCTCCTACGAGCAGTACTTC,CASSWGGDGGSYEQYF
TRBJ2-5,many,-,TRBV29-1,TGCAGCGTTGACGGGACTTGGGAGACCCAGTACTTC,CSVDGTWETQYF
TRBJ2-2,many,TRBD2,TRBV6-4,TGTGCCAGCAAAGGGACTAGCGGGACGTTTGCCGGGGAGCTGTTTTTT,CASKGTSGTFAGELFF
TRBJ2-7,many,-,TRBV4-3,TGCGCCAGCAGCCAAGGGAAGGGATACTACGAGCAGTACTTC,CASSQGKGYYEQYF
TRBJ2-1,many,-,TRBV6-1,TGTGCCAGCAGTGAAGCGTTCACTAACTACAATGAGCAGTTCTTC,CASSEAFTNYNEQFF
TRBJ2-2,many,TRBD2,TRBV20-1,TGCAGTGCTAGAAATTATGGTAGCGGGAGCACCGGGGAGCTGTTTTTT,CSARNYGSGSTGELFF
TRBJ2-7,many,-,TRBV4-1,TGCGCCAGCAGCCAAGCCCACAGGGTTTACGAGCAGTACTTC,CASSQAHRVYEQYF
TRBJ2-5,few,TRBD2,TRBV29-1,TGCAGCGTTGAAGGTGTTAGCGGGGCGGGTGAGACCCAGTACTTC,CSVEGVSGAGETQYF
TRBJ2-7,many,-,TRBV5-1,TGCGCCAGCAGCTTGGCGGGACACAACTACGAGCAGTACTTC,CASSLAGHNYEQYF
TRBJ2-1,many,TRBD2,TRBV20-1,TGCAGTGCTAGAGATCGGCCTAGCGGGGGGCACTACATGGGTGAGCAGTTCTTC,CSARDRPSGGHYMGEQFF
TRBJ1-2,-,-,TRBV5-1,TGCGCCAGCAACCTGGGCGGCGGGGTGGATGGCTACACCTTC,CASNLGGGVDGYTF
TRBJ1-2,many,-,TRBV5-1,TGCGCCAGCAGCTTGGGTGCAGTATCTCTTAATGGCTACACCTTC,CASSLGAVSLNGYTF
TRBJ1-1,medium-sized,-,TRBV29-1,TGCAGCGTTGAAGACGGGGAGCGACCCGCTTTCTTT,CSVEDGERPAFF
TRBJ2-2,many,-,TRBV29-1,TGCAGCGTGGGCCGTCAGGGGGGGAACACCGGGGAGCTGTTTTTT,CSVGRQGGNTGELFF
TRBJ2-5,-,TRBD1,TRBV3-1,TGTGCCAGCAGCCAGACAGGGACAGGGAGCCAAGAGACCCAGTACTTC,CASSQTGTGSQETQYF
TRBJ2-1,-,-,TRBV6-4,TGTGCCAGCAGTGACTCTATTAGGAGCAATGAGCAGTTCTTC,CASSDSIRSNEQFF
TRBJ2-7,many,-,TRBV3-1,TGTGCCAGCAGCCAAGACGGGGGGCTCAACGAGCAGTACTTC,CASSQDGGLNEQYF